These T cell receptor beta chains were read from a single sample in a study of cytomegalovirus exposure and HLA in healthy donors. TCRdb's table, derived via immunoSEQ multiplex PCR, lists solely in-frame clones and lacks some. The sample lists some 140,000 clones, less than 80% occurring once. What was sequenced was PBMCs. These receptors all come from a man aged 45-60 years in good health and CMV-seropositive. Both conserved end residues are part of each CDR3. Fields, in order: CDR3 protein, CDR3 DNA, J gene, clone size, D gene, V gene. A D gene is named only where the DNA matches it firmly. Clone size is shown for a subset of rows, as once, few, many or a class of expanded clone.

CDR3aa: CASSIVAGGNTEAFF; CDR3nt: TGTGCCAGTAGTATCGTCGCCGGGGGAAACACTGAAGCTTTCTTT; j_gene: TRBJ1-1; abundance: -; d_gene: -; v_gene: TRBV19
CDR3aa: CASSSLDGSYNYGYTF; CDR3nt: TGTGCCAGCAGCTCCCTAGATGGGAGTTATAACTATGGCTACACCTTC; j_gene: TRBJ1-2; abundance: -; d_gene: -; v_gene: TRBV7-9
CDR3aa: CASSRDREFEKLFF; CDR3nt: TGTGCCAGCAGTCGGGACAGGGAATTTGAAAAACTGTTTTTT; j_gene: TRBJ1-4; abundance: -; d_gene: TRBD1; v_gene: TRBV2
CDR3aa: CASSGLTGVNTEAFF; CDR3nt: TGTGCCAGCAGCGGCCTAACAGGGGTGAACACTGAAGCTTTCTTT; j_gene: TRBJ1-1; abundance: -; d_gene: TRBD1; v_gene: TRBV11-2
CDR3aa: CASSLSDRFYSNQPQHF; CDR3nt: TGTGCCAGCAGCTTATCTGACAGATTCTATAGCAATCAGCCCCAGCATTTT; j_gene: TRBJ1-5; abundance: -; d_gene: -; v_gene: TRBV7-9
CDR3aa: CASSLVQGREKLFF; CDR3nt: TGTGCCAGCAGCTTGGTGCAGGGTCGCGAAAAACTGTTTTTT; j_gene: TRBJ1-4; abundance: few; d_gene: -; v_gene: TRBV5-6
CDR3aa: CASNEGYLTGELFF; CDR3nt: TGTGCCAGTAACGAGGGTTACCTTACCGGGGAGCTGTTTTTT; j_gene: TRBJ2-2; abundance: -; d_gene: -; v_gene: TRBV19
CDR3aa: CASSQLERRAGYTF; CDR3nt: TGCGCCAGCAGTCAACTAGAGAGGCGGGCTGGCTACACCTTC; j_gene: TRBJ1-2; abundance: once; d_gene: -; v_gene: TRBV23-1
CDR3aa: CASRARDSLNEKLFF; CDR3nt: TGTGCCAGCAGGGCGAGGGACAGCCTTAATGAAAAACTGTTTTTT; j_gene: TRBJ1-4; abundance: -; d_gene: TRBD1; v_gene: TRBV27
CDR3aa: CASSLITGSYEQYF; CDR3nt: TGCGCCAGCAGCTTGATCACAGGTTCCTACGAGCAGTACTTC; j_gene: TRBJ2-7; abundance: -; d_gene: -; v_gene: TRBV5-1
CDR3aa: CSVSEGFNYGYTF; CDR3nt: TGCAGCGTTTCGGAGGGGTTTAACTATGGCTACACCTTC; j_gene: TRBJ1-2; abundance: -; d_gene: -; v_gene: TRBV29-1
CDR3aa: CASSAGQVNTEAFF; CDR3nt: TGTGCCAGCAGCGCGGGACAGGTGAACACTGAAGCTTTCTTT; j_gene: TRBJ1-1; abundance: -; d_gene: TRBD1; v_gene: TRBV9
CDR3aa: CASSKGTGWEYEQYF; CDR3nt: TGTGCCAGCAGCAAAGGGACAGGGTGGGAGTACGAGCAGTACTTC; j_gene: TRBJ2-7; abundance: -; d_gene: -; v_gene: TRBV21-1
CDR3aa: CASSLMTANYGYTF; CDR3nt: TGTGCCAGCAGCCTAATGACAGCAAACTATGGCTACACCTTC; j_gene: TRBJ1-2; abundance: -; d_gene: -; v_gene: TRBV28
CDR3aa: CASSPTPGTNEKLFF; CDR3nt: TGTGCCAGCAGCCCTACTCCAGGGACTAATGAAAAACTGTTTTTT; j_gene: TRBJ1-4; abundance: -; d_gene: -; v_gene: TRBV11-3
CDR3aa: CASSDRDREWMNTEAFF; CDR3nt: TGTGCCAGCAGTGACCGGGACAGAGAGTGGATGAACACTGAAGCTTTCTTT; j_gene: TRBJ1-1; abundance: -; d_gene: TRBD1; v_gene: TRBV6-1
CDR3aa: CASSVEQGRNYGYTF; CDR3nt: TGTGCCAGCAGCGTAGAACAGGGTCGAAACTATGGCTACACCTTC; j_gene: TRBJ1-2; abundance: -; d_gene: -; v_gene: TRBV9
CDR3aa: CASSLKQGVGFYEQYF; CDR3nt: TGTGCCAGCAGCCTAAAACAGGGGGTCGGGTTCTACGAGCAGTACTTC; j_gene: TRBJ2-7; abundance: -; d_gene: TRBD1; v_gene: TRBV11-2
CDR3aa: CASSRDRRENEKLFF; CDR3nt: TGTGCCAGCAGTAGGGACCGTCGGGAGAATGAAAAACTGTTTTTT; j_gene: TRBJ1-4; abundance: -; d_gene: -; v_gene: TRBV6-5
CDR3aa: CASSLEQGNEPDTEAFF; CDR3nt: TGTGCCAGCAGCTTAGAACAGGGAAACGAACCTGACACTGAAGCTTTCTTT; j_gene: TRBJ1-1; abundance: once; d_gene: -; v_gene: TRBV7-8
CDR3aa: CASSTSPLSGNTIYF; CDR3nt: TGTGCCAGCAGTACTAGTCCACTCTCTGGAAACACCATATATTTT; j_gene: TRBJ1-3; abundance: -; d_gene: -; v_gene: TRBV2
CDR3aa: CARAPGTTHQETQYF; CDR3nt: TGCGCCAGGGCTCCCGGGACTACCCATCAAGAGACCCAGTACTTC; j_gene: TRBJ2-5; abundance: -; d_gene: TRBD2; v_gene: TRBV5-1
CDR3aa: CASSHPGTGELFF; CDR3nt: TGCGCCAGCAGCCATCCGGGTACCGGGGAGCTGTTTTTT; j_gene: TRBJ2-2; abundance: once; d_gene: -; v_gene: TRBV4-1
CDR3aa: CASSEGPLNYGYTF; CDR3nt: TGTGCCAGCAGTGAAGGGCCTCTCAACTATGGCTACACCTTC; j_gene: TRBJ1-2; abundance: -; d_gene: -; v_gene: TRBV2
CDR3aa: CASSRERNQPQHF; CDR3nt: TGTGCCAGCAGCCGAGAGAGGAATCAGCCCCAGCATTTT; j_gene: TRBJ1-5; abundance: -; d_gene: -; v_gene: TRBV7-2
CDR3aa: CASSYSRLAGGAQYF; CDR3nt: TGTGCCAGCAGTTACTCGAGACTAGCGGGGGGGGCCCAGTACTTC; j_gene: TRBJ2-5; abundance: -; d_gene: TRBD2; v_gene: TRBV6-5
CDR3aa: CASSLRLAGGPGRGEQFF; CDR3nt: TGTGCCAGCAGCTTACGGCTAGCGGGGGGGCCGGGTCGGGGTGAGCAGTTCTTC; j_gene: TRBJ2-1; abundance: -; d_gene: TRBD2; v_gene: TRBV7-8
CDR3aa: CASRSGGLRTEAFF; CDR3nt: TGTGCCAGCAGGTCGGGGGGTCTGCGCACTGAAGCTTTCTTT; j_gene: TRBJ1-1; abundance: -; d_gene: -; v_gene: TRBV28
CDR3aa: CASSAGTVIYEQYF; CDR3nt: TGTGCCAGCAGCGCCGGGACTGTCATATACGAGCAGTACTTC; j_gene: TRBJ2-7; abundance: -; d_gene: -; v_gene: TRBV2
CDR3aa: CASRGASGDTEGYTF; CDR3nt: TGTGCCAGCAGGGGCGCGTCCGGGGACACAGAGGGCTACACCTTC; j_gene: TRBJ1-2; abundance: -; d_gene: -; v_gene: TRBV7-8
CDR3aa: CASSPSDQETQYF; CDR3nt: TGTGCCAGCAGCCCGAGTGACCAAGAGACCCAGTACTTC; j_gene: TRBJ2-5; abundance: once; d_gene: -; v_gene: TRBV11-3
CDR3aa: CASSPRGMGTGELFF; CDR3nt: TGTGCCAGCAGCCCCAGAGGGATGGGCACCGGGGAGCTGTTTTTT; j_gene: TRBJ2-2; abundance: -; d_gene: -; v_gene: TRBV7-3
CDR3aa: CASSYGTSIEQFF; CDR3nt: TGTGCCAGCAGTTACGGGACTAGCATTGAGCAGTTCTTC; j_gene: TRBJ2-1; abundance: -; d_gene: TRBD2; v_gene: TRBV6-6
CDR3aa: CASSEHLEGSSYTF; CDR3nt: TGTGCCAGCAGTGAGCACTTGGAGGGGTCGAGCTACACCTTC; j_gene: TRBJ1-2; abundance: -; d_gene: -; v_gene: TRBV6-1
CDR3aa: CASSFGTSGRISDTQYF; CDR3nt: TGTGCCAGCAGCTTCGGGACTAGCGGGAGGATCTCAGATACGCAGTATTTT; j_gene: TRBJ2-3; abundance: -; d_gene: TRBD2; v_gene: TRBV11-2
CDR3aa: CASSLSSAAFDGYTF; CDR3nt: TGTGCCAGCAGTCTCTCGAGTGCCGCATTCGATGGCTACACCTTC; j_gene: TRBJ1-2; abundance: -; d_gene: -; v_gene: TRBV27
CDR3aa: CASSSPGTAYYEQCF; CDR3nt: TGTGCCAGCAGTTCTCCAGGGACAGCGTACTACGAGCAGTGCTTC; j_gene: TRBJ2-7; abundance: -; d_gene: TRBD1; v_gene: TRBV27
CDR3aa: CASSPNLGSSGEAFF; CDR3nt: TGTGCCAGCAGCCCCAATCTGGGGTCCTCGGGAGAAGCTTTCTTT; j_gene: TRBJ1-1; abundance: -; d_gene: -; v_gene: TRBV5-6
CDR3aa: CASSLGQGAGGNTIYF; CDR3nt: TGCGCCAGCAGCTTGGGACAGGGGGCTGGTGGAAACACCATATATTTT; j_gene: TRBJ1-3; abundance: -; d_gene: TRBD1; v_gene: TRBV5-1
CDR3aa: CSAANVYGYTF; CDR3nt: TGCAGTGCCGCTAACGTCTATGGCTACACCTTC; j_gene: TRBJ1-2; abundance: -; d_gene: -; v_gene: TRBV20-1
CDR3aa: CASSFRRGRGPPGELFF; CDR3nt: TGTGCCAGCAGCTTTAGAAGGGGCAGGGGCCCGCCCGGGGAGCTGTTTTTT; j_gene: TRBJ2-2; abundance: -; d_gene: -; v_gene: TRBV5-4
CDR3aa: CASSFPQADTQYF; CDR3nt: TGTGCCAGCAGCTTCCCCCAGGCAGATACGCAGTATTTT; j_gene: TRBJ2-3; abundance: -; d_gene: -; v_gene: TRBV7-2
CDR3aa: CASSLLAGAKNIQYF; CDR3nt: TGCGCCAGCAGCTTACTAGCGGGAGCCAAAAACATTCAGTACTTC; j_gene: TRBJ2-4; abundance: few; d_gene: TRBD2; v_gene: TRBV5-1
CDR3aa: CASKEGTQETQYF; CDR3nt: TGTGCCAGTAAGGAGGGGACCCAAGAGACCCAGTACTTC; j_gene: TRBJ2-5; abundance: once; d_gene: -; v_gene: TRBV19
CDR3aa: CASSQVNYGYTF; CDR3nt: TGTGCCAGCAGCCAGGTGAACTATGGCTACACCTTC; j_gene: TRBJ1-2; abundance: -; d_gene: -; v_gene: TRBV6-1
CDR3aa: CASSLLGGRAEAFF; CDR3nt: TGTGCCAGCAGCTTATTGGGGGGTAGGGCTGAAGCTTTCTTT; j_gene: TRBJ1-1; abundance: -; d_gene: -; v_gene: TRBV7-2